One sample yielded the 14 T cell receptor beta chains listed below, sequenced in a study of graft-versus-host responses after intestinal transplantation. Antigens for these TCRs are unknown. Assay used: immunoSEQ multiplex PCR; TCRdb lists only in-frame clones, some missing. Of over 55,000 clones listed, 90% were seen once; the top ten hold roughly 1.3%. This sample comprised unstimulated CD8+ T cells sorted from spleen or lymph node cells, obtained before intestinal transplant. Source of these receptors: a human donor who received an intestinal transplant.

The chain recombines TRBV2 with TRBJ2-5; 8 positions agree with TRBD1. V lost 8 bases to trimming and J lost 2 bases; unmatched junction nucleotides: 4. The CDR3 spans 13 residues. Germline V CDR1 and CDR2: SNHLY, FYNNEI. CDR3 region: CASVGQGQETQYF. CDR3 nucleotide sequence: TGTGCCAGCGTCGGACAGGGACAAGAGACCCAGTACTTC.

The rearrangement links TRBV6-5 to TRBJ1-1; D ambiguous. Germline CDR1 and CDR2: MNHEY and SVGAGI. CDR3 length: 13 amino acids. The ends were cut back, 2 bases at V and 4 bases at J, with 8 bases in the middle. For the CDR3, the DNA is TGTGCCAGCAGTTACGGGGAGAGCACTGAAGCTTTCTTT. Translating it yields CASSYGESTEAFF.

The chain is built from TRBV5-4 and TRBJ2-1, with 8 bases that match TRBD2. This CDR3 region has 16 residues. V trimming: 0 bases; J trimming: 3 bases; junction bases outside the gene matches: 5. CDR1 is SGHNT and CDR2 is YYREEE in the germline V gene (reference sequence). The CDR3 DNA reads as TGTGCCAGCAGCTTGGCCTCGGGGGGGGGCTACAATGAGCAGTTCTTC. Translated, it gives CASSLASGGGYNEQFF.

The table lists this clone with a few counts. The chain links TRBV5-6 to TRBJ1-6; the D is unclear. The V and J ends lost 4 bases and 8 bases respectively, with 7 bases between them. This CDR3 is 12 amino acids long. Germline V lookup: CDR1 SGHDT, CDR2 YYEEEE. The chain's CDR3 is CASSLSDSPLHF. CDR3 DNA: TGTGCCAGCAGCCTCTCTGATTCACCCCTCCACTTT.

The chain combines TRBV2 with TRBJ1-1; TRBD1 might be the D (5 bases). CDR3 length: 14 residues. Germline V gives CDR1 SNHLY, CDR2 FYNNEI. Trimming took 7 bases from V and 1 from J, leaving 13 bases between them. The CDR3 sequence: CASTVGGENTEAFF. In nucleotides, the CDR3 is TGTGCCAGCACCGTAGGAGGGGAGAACACTGAAGCTTTCTTT.

The chain links TRBV6-5 to TRBJ2-1; D call uncertain. Per germline, CDR1 MNHEY and CDR2 SVGAGI. This CDR3 has 11 amino acids. The V and J ends lost 7 bases and 5 bases respectively, with 6 bases between them. The CDR3 nucleotides read TGTGCCAGCATACTGAACAATGAGCAGTTCTTC. Translation: CASILNNEQFF.

This sequence joins TRBV5-1 and TRBJ1-3, with 7 bases identical to TRBD1. Germline V gene sequence: CDR1 SGHRS, CDR2 YFSETQ. V was clipped by 4 bases and J by 0 bases; unmatched bases: 4. CDR3 size: 15 residues. The CDR3 loop is CASSLTGDSGNTIYF. The CDR3 bases are TGCGCCAGCAGCCTCACAGGGGACTCTGGAAACACCATATATTTT.

In its sample, this clone was seen once. This rearrangement joins TRBV14 to TRBJ2-1, with 7 nucleotides matching TRBD1. The germline CDR1 and CDR2 sequences are SGHDN and FVKESK. Losses at the gene ends were 4 bases for V and 8 bases for J; bases not matched to a gene: 8. CDR3 size: 14 residues. The CDR3 DNA reads TGTGCCAGCAGCCGAGCGACAGGGTGGGATGAGCAGTTCTTC. Translation gives CASSRATGWDEQFF.

V usage is TRBV11-3 and J usage is TRBJ2-1; TRBD2 matches at 7 bases. The germline V gene has CDR1 SGHNT and CDR2 YENEEA. This CDR3 has 15 amino acids. Losses at the gene ends were 1 base for V and 4 bases for J; bases not matched to a gene: 4. The CDR3 here is CASSLGLAEYNEQFF. CDR3 coding DNA: TGTGCCAGCAGCTTAGGGCTAGCGGAATACAATGAGCAGTTCTTC.

On this clone: The same CDR3 also results from other DNA sequences found in this sample. The chain recombines TRBV27 with TRBJ1-1; D not certain. The CDR3 length is 13 residues. The V gene's germline CDR1 is MNHEY and CDR2 SMNVEV (reference sequence). V was pared by 2 bases and J by 1 base, with 5 bases between. DNA for the CDR3: TGTGCCAGCAGTTTAGGCAGGAACACTGAAGCTTTCTTT. Its protein product is CASSLGRNTEAFF.

The chain couples TRBV9 to TRBJ2-7; D not certain. This CDR3 has 14 residues. Looked up from germline, CDR1 is SGDLS and CDR2 is YYNGEE. The V gene lost 0 bases and the J gene lost 3 bases, with 10 bases spanning the gap. CDR3: CASSVDSGGYEQYF. DNA for the CDR3: TGTGCCAGCAGCGTAGATTCCGGCGGCTACGAGCAGTACTTC.

The genes are TRBV27 and TRBJ1-4; the D gene is possibly TRBD1 (5 bases). V was pared by 0 bases and J by 8 bases, with 7 bases between. The CDR3 consists of 13 residues. Germline-derived CDR1 and CDR2 are MNHEY and SMNVEV (reference sequence). CDR3 sequence: CASSLSGVEKLFF. DNA for the CDR3: TGTGCCAGCAGTTTATCAGGGGTCGAAAAACTGTTTTTT.

The chain links TRBV27 to TRBJ2-7; D unclear. The V end was cut by 5 bases, the J end by 0 bases, with 8 bases between. CDR1 and CDR2 (germline): MNHEY, SMNVEV (reference sequence). This CDR3 contains 13 residues. The CDR3 here is CASSVGTSYEQYF. The CDR3 DNA reads as TGTGCCAGCAGTGTCGGTACCTCCTACGAGCAGTACTTC.

The V and J genes are TRBV29-1 and TRBJ2-1; 7 nucleotides align to TRBD2. Unmatched junction bases numbered 12, after V lost 6 bases and J lost 7 bases. The CDR3 spans 14 residues. Germline values: CDR1 SQVTM, CDR2 ANQGSEA. CDR3 sequence reads: CSVLGGESVNEQFF. The CDR3 DNA reads as TGCAGCGTCCTGGGGGGGGAATCGGTAAATGAGCAGTTCTTC.